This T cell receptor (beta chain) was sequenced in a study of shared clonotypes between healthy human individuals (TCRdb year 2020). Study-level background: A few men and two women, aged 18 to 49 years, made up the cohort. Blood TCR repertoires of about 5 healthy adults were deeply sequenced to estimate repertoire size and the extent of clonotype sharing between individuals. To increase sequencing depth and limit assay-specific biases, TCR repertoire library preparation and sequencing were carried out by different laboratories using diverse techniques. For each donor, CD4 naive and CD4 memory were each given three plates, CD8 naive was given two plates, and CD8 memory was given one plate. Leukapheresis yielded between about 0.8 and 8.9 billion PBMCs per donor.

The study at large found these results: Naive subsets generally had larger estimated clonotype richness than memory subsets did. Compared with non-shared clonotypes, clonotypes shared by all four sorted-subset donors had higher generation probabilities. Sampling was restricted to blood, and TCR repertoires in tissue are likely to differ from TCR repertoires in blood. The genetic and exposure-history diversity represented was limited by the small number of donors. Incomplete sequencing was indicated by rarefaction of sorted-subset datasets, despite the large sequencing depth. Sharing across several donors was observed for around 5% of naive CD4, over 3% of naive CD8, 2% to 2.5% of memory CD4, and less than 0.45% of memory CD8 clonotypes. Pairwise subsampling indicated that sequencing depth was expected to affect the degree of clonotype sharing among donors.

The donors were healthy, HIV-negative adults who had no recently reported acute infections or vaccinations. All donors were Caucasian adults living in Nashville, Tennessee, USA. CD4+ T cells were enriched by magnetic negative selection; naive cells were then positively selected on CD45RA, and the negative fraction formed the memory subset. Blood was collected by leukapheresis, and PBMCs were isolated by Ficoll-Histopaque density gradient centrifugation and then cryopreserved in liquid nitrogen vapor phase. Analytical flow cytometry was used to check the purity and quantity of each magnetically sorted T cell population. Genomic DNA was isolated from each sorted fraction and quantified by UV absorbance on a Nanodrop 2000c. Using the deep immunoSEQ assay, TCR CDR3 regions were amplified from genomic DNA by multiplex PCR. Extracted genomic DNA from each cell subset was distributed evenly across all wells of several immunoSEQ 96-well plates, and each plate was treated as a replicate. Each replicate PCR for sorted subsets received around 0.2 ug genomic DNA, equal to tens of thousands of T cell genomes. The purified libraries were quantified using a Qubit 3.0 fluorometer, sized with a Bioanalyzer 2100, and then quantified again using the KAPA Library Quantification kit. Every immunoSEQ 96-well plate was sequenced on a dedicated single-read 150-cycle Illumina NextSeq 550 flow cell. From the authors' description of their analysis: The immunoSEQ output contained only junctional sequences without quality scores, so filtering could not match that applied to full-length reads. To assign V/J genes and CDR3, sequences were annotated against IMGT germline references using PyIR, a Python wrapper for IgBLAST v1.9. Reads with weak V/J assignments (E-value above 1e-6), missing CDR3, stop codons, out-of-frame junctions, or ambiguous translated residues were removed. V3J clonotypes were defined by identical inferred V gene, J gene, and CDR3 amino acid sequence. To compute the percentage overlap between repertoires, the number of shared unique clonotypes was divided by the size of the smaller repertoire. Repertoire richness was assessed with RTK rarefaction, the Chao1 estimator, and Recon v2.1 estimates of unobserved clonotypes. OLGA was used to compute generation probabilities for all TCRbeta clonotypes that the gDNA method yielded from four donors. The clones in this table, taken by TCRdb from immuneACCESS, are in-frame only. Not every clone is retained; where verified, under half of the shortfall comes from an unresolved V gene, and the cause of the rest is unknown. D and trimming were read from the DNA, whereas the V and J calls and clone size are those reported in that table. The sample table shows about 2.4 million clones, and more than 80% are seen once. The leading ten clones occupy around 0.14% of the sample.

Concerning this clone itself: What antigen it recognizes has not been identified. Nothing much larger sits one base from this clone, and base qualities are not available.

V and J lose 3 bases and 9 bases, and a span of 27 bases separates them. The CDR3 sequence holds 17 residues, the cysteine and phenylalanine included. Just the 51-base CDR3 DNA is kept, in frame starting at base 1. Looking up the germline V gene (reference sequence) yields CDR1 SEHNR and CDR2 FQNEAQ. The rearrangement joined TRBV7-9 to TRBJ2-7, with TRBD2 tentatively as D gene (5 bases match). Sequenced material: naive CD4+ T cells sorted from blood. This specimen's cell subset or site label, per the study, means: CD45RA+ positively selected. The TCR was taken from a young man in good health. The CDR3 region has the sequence CASSLISGGVSGRGQYF. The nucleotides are TGTGCCAGCAGCTTGATATCCGGTGGGGTCTCTGGCCGGGGGCAGTACTTC.